This T cell receptor (beta chain) was captured in a study of regulatory T cells in long-lasting Graves disease (dated by TCRdb to 2020 to 2022). Turning to the overall study: In the newly diagnosed Graves' disease group, patients had been taking antithyroid drugs for less than 3 months. Patients with persistent Graves' disease were compared with patients with newly diagnosed Graves' disease using TCR sequencing and RNA sequencing of peripheral blood. A total of about 35 samples underwent TCR sequencing, from 13 patients with persistent Graves' disease and 20 or so patients with newly diagnosed Graves' disease. The study was conducted in China and was registered as a clinical trial. Results and caveats for the whole study, not just this receptor: A larger number of public clonotypes was shared among persistent patients (approximately 2,500) than among newly diagnosed patients (around 970). The authors acknowledged the small sample size as a limitation that may reduce accuracy. Persistent disease showed preferential use of TRBV28, TRBJ1-2 and TRBJ2-5, whereas newly diagnosed disease favored TRBV20-1 and TRBJ2-1. Only the TCR beta chain was sequenced and analyzed. Lower TCR Shannon entropy and fewer highly expanded clones were observed in persistent Graves' disease patients than in newly diagnosed patients, which suggested clonal expansion. Because the primary lesion, thyroid tissue, could not be accessed, the study looked at peripheral blood alone.

Library creation used multiplex PCR. The run used an Illumina HiSeq 4000. CDR3 regions were amplified by Arm-PCR with iRepertoire HTBI primers to construct TCR beta libraries. Gel purification was performed on PCR products prior to sequencing. Per the original workflow: Gene usage analysis of CDR3 amino acid clonotypes used the approximately 62 TRBV and around 13 TRBJ segments found across samples. COPE and FqMerger were used to merge filtered high-quality paired reads into contigs. Contigs were aligned with BLAST to IMGT TRBV, TRBD and TRBJ reference genes, and CDR3 was defined per IMGT. Any clonotype with a frequency above 0.1% was classified as a highly expanded clone. Repertoire diversity was measured by Shannon entropy, and V-J evenness by the Gini coefficient. A clonotype found in more than one individual was treated as public. TCRdb's own reprocessing of the public reads used fastp at Q25 and MiXCR and kept productive beta chains. Rows are unified per CDR3 protein, each entry keeping the most common DNA and genes. TCRdb, not the authors, supplied the V and J calls. The sample table records approximately 400,000 distinct CDR3 sequences; just under 15% of these occur just once. The ten largest clones add up to roughly 17% of the sample.

The germline V gene encodes CDR1 MNHEY and CDR2 SMNVEV (reference sequence). V loses 7 bases of germline sequence and J loses 4 bases, and the interval between the two ends is 18 bases. Measured from the cysteine to the phenylalanine, the CDR3 is 15 residues long. Only CDR3 DNA is held: 45 bases, read in frame from base 1. In regard to this clonotype: Its antigen remains unidentified. No per-base quality is available; no much larger clone lies one base away.

In the paper's terms, the time point label means: newly diagnosed GD, antithyroid drugs for less than 3 months. RNA was extracted from PBMCs in TRIzol for both TCR sequencing and RNA sequencing. The diagnosis of Graves' disease followed American Thyroid Association guidelines. Patients were recruited from an endocrinology department in Xi'an, China. From each patient, around 9 milliliters of peripheral blood was collected into an EDTA anticoagulant tube. Ficoll Paque Plus density gradient separation was used to isolate PBMCs, and no further T cell sorting was performed. An Agilent 2100 Bioanalyzer and agarose gel were used to assess RNA quality, and a NanoDrop 2000 was used to measure RNA concentration. The sample was also linked to a second study, of T cells in Graves' hyperthyroidism and ophthalmopathy. The second source states: Stable Graves' hyperthyroidism was defined as no progression to ophthalmopathy during 18 months of follow-up. The hyperthyroidism patients were between 18 and 65 years old and newly diagnosed, with a disease duration of less than 2 months. The study excluded patients with uncontrolled infections, other autoimmune diseases, pregnancy or lactation. Clinical symptoms, serum thyroxine and TRAb, thyroid ultrasound, and orbital computed tomography formed the basis for the diagnoses. The TCR CDR3 was subjected to a first round of RT-PCR using the HTBI primer set and the Qiagen OneStep RT-PCR kit. Most expanded thyroid clonotypes (frequency above 0.001) were also detected in blood, a finding suggesting that blood repertoires may reflect thyroid immune responses. A model built on a 13 V-J signature distinguished ophthalmopathy from stable hyperthyroidism, reaching around 88% sensitivity and around 82% specificity in cross-validation and 80%/75% in testing. In validation, the model predicted progression to ophthalmopathy a median of about 5.9 months before onset, with about 64% sensitivity and around 76% specificity. TCR V-J signatures able to tell the groups apart were searched for in a discovery cohort of 95 to 100 patients, of whom 43 had Graves' ophthalmopathy and about 60 had stable Graves' hyperthyroidism. Whether ophthalmopathy could be predicted prospectively was tested in an independent validation cohort made up of 18 to 20 hyperthyroidism patients plus 17 patients who later progressed to ophthalmopathy. For training and testing, the 110 or so patients in the discovery cohort were randomly divided in a 7:3 ratio. In addition, the study compared T-cell repertoires in thyroid tissue and in blood from several Graves' hyperthyroidism patients. Once sampling was done, hyperthyroidism patients were given methimazole at a starting dose of 30 mg daily, whereas ophthalmopathy patients were given high-dose intravenous methylprednisolone. Libraries were constructed in a second round of multiplex PCR, after which size selection and purification were carried out. Sequencing of the libraries was done on an Illumina HiSeq2000 using paired-end 100 bp reads. SOAPnuke was used to process the raw data, with reads discarded if the reads contained adapters or uncalled bases, had a mean Phred below 15, or lacked an exact constant-primer or identifier match. High-quality paired reads were merged using COPE v1.2.5, and each unique nucleotide sequence was defined as a clonotype. MiTCR v1.1 was used to align the clonotypes against IMGT TRBV, TRBD and TRBJ reference segments. The analysis was restricted to V-J combinations with a frequency above 0.0001, which together covered over 99% of the repertoires. The TCS score was defined as the ratio of F50 (clonal expansion) to E x V (chaos), calculated using BLOSUM62-based TCRdist between CDR3 peptides within each V-J. Welch's t-statistics and random forest reduced around 550 V-J features to around 14, which were used in a naive Bayes classifier (R e1071). Sample size was not statistically predetermined, and investigators were not blinded to group allocation. According to the paper, TCR Vbeta CDR3 sequencing was carried out on over 130 peripheral blood samples, which came from 40 to 45 ophthalmopathy, some 73 hyperthyroidism and 17 progressor patients.

The rearrangement combines TRBV27 with TRBJ2-3; TRBD1 is a weak D gene call, 6 bases matching. The starting material was peripheral blood mononuclear cells (PBMCs), obtained at new diagnosis, from a patient treated with antithyroid drugs. This sequence was found in a woman in her 30s with Graves disease. Donor details come from another sample of the same person, matched by shared clones. The nucleotide sequence is given as TGTGCCAGCATGGGGGCTGACGTCAGACCAGATACGCAGTATTTT. Its translation is CASMGADVRPDTQYF.